These T cell receptor beta chains were read from a single sample in a study of response to subunit inactivated influenza vaccine. One entry per CDR3 protein, called by TCRdb with MiXCR from the RT-PCR reads. The repertoire holds about 570,000 distinct CDR3 sequences, with around 11% as singletons. This sample was shared with a second study, whose subject was T cells expressing NK-cell markers.

Material: PBMCs from blood, obtained on the day of vaccination. These receptors originate from a man in his fifties who received an inactivated influenza vaccine. The CDR3 runs from the conserved cysteine through the conserved F or W. A D gene is named only where the DNA matches it firmly. Size is stated for part of the rows, as once, few or many counts, or as a class when the clone is expanded.

>.|TRBJ2-7|TRBV3-1|few
CASSQGRAGEQYF
TGTGCCAGCAGCCAAGGCAGGGCGGGCGAGCAGTACTTC
>.|TRBJ1-6|TRBV7-2|.
CASSWRSRGNNSPLHF
TGTGCCAGCAGCTGGCGTTCCCGGGGGAATAATTCACCCCTCCACTTT
>TRBD2|TRBJ2-3|TRBV14|.
CASSQGAGLSTDTQYF
TGTGCCAGCAGCCAAGGAGCGGGGTTAAGCACAGATACGCAGTATTTT
>.|TRBJ1-1|TRBV12-3/TRBV12-4|few
CASSGQQGTEAFF
TGTGCCAGCAGTGGCCAACAGGGCACTGAAGCTTTCTTT
>.|TRBJ1-1|TRBV2|few
CASSEYGVGEAFF
TGTGCCAGCAGTGAATACGGGGTGGGTGAAGCTTTCTTT
>.|TRBJ2-3|TRBV10-3|many
CAISESSDTQYF
TGTGCCATCAGTGAGTCGTCCGATACGCAGTATTTT
>.|TRBJ2-3|TRBV20-1|.
CSAYRVSDTQYF
TGCAGTGCTTACAGGGTGTCAGATACGCAGTATTTT
>.|TRBJ2-7|TRBV6-2/TRBV6-3|many
CASSYGAIYEQYF
TGTGCCAGCAGTTACGGGGCCATCTACGAGCAGTACTTC
>TRBD1|TRBJ2-5|TRBV7-9|once
CASSGQVSGTQYF
TGTGCCAGCAGCGGACAGGTCTCGGGGACCCAGTACTTC
>.|TRBJ2-1|TRBV20-1|.
CSARQGYNEQFF
TGCAGTGCTAGACAGGGGTACAATGAGCAGTTCTTC
>.|TRBJ1-6|TRBV18|.
CASSKQGTYNSPLHF
TGTGCCAGCTCAAAACAGGGAACGTATAATTCACCCCTCCACTTT
>.|TRBJ2-1|TRBV7-6|few
CASSYGGLLLYNEQFF
TGTGCCAGCAGCTACGGGGGCCTCCTCCTCTACAATGAGCAGTTCTTC
>TRBD1|TRBJ2-1|TRBV18|.
CASSPNRDRGQISNEQFF
TGTGCCAGCTCACCAAACCGGGACAGGGGGCAAATTTCGAATGAGCAGTTCTTC
>.|TRBJ1-5|TRBV28|.
CASSPSPGGRTYSNQPQHF
TGTGCCAGCAGTCCGTCCCCCGGGGGCAGAACATATAGCAATCAGCCCCAGCATTTT
>TRBD2|TRBJ2-7|TRBV28|few
CASSPLVAGSYEQYF
TGTGCCAGCAGCCCGTTGGTAGCGGGATCCTACGAGCAGTACTTC
>.|TRBJ1-5|TRBV3-1|.
CASSQVGGQPQHF
TGTGCCAGCAGCCAAGTGGGAGGACAGCCCCAGCATTTT
>TRBD2|TRBJ2-1|TRBV5-1|few
CASSKPLAGYSYNEQFF
TGCGCCAGCAGCAAGCCTCTAGCGGGGTACTCCTACAATGAGCAGTTCTTC
>TRBD2|TRBJ2-3|TRBV28|.
CATRTSGRAVPTQYF
TGTGCCACCAGAACTAGCGGGAGGGCCGTGCCTACGCAGTATTTT
>TRBD1|TRBJ1-1|TRBV15|once
CATSRQRGTGKNTEAFF
TGTGCCACCAGCAGACAAAGGGGGACAGGGAAGAACACTGAAGCTTTCTTT
>.|TRBJ2-1|TRBV2|few
CASRVTGVSYNEQFF
TGTGCCAGCAGAGTGACAGGAGTCTCCTACAATGAGCAGTTCTTC
>TRBD1|TRBJ2-7|TRBV20-1|.
CSAADRSSYEQYF
TGCAGTGCAGCGGACAGGTCCTCCTACGAGCAGTACTTC
>.|TRBJ2-2|TRBV6-2/TRBV6-3|many
CASSYSGPRGTGELFF
TGTGCCAGCAGTTACTCGGGCCCCCGGGGCACCGGGGAGCTGTTTTTT
>TRBD1|TRBJ2-5|TRBV5-1|many
CASSSGQIQETQYF
TGCGCCAGCAGCTCGGGACAGATTCAAGAGACCCAGTACTTC
>TRBD2|TRBJ2-2|TRBV10-3|few
CAITGGGANTGELFF
TGTGCCATCACCGGCGGGGGGGCGAACACCGGGGAGCTGTTTTTT
>TRBD1|TRBJ2-5|TRBV5-8|few
CASSTGTGKGETQYF
TGTGCCAGCAGCACCGGGACAGGGAAGGGTGAGACCCAGTACTTC
>.|TRBJ2-3|TRBV20-1|few
CSARDHTRGTDTQYF
TGCAGTGCTAGAGATCACACTCGGGGCACAGATACGCAGTATTTT
>.|TRBJ2-4|TRBV20-1|.
CSAPEGGAKNIQYF
TGCAGTGCCCCCGAGGGGGGGGCCAAAAACATTCAGTACTTC
>.|TRBJ1-2|TRBV12-3/TRBV12-4|once
CVSSSQRGGYTF
TGTGTCAGCAGTTCGCAGCGGGGTGGCTACACCTTC
>.|TRBJ2-5|TRBV7-9|.
CASSPITGNF
TGTGCCAGCAGCCCTATAACAGGGAACTTC
>TRBD1|TRBJ2-2|TRBV28|few
CASTLDRDYTGELFF
TGTGCCAGCACCCTGGACAGGGATTACACCGGGGAGCTGTTTTTT
>TRBD1|TRBJ2-7|TRBV28|few
CASSLPDRGIYEQYF
TGTGCCAGCAGTTTACCGGACAGGGGTATCTACGAGCAGTACTTC
>.|TRBJ2-1|TRBV12-3/TRBV12-4|few
CASSPGTSISYNEQFF
TGTGCCAGCAGTCCCGGGACATCCATCTCCTACAATGAGCAGTTCTTC
>TRBD1|TRBJ2-1|TRBV11-2|.
CASSFTRQGYNQQFF
TGTGCCAGCAGCTTTACCAGACAGGGGTACAATCAGCAGTTCTTC